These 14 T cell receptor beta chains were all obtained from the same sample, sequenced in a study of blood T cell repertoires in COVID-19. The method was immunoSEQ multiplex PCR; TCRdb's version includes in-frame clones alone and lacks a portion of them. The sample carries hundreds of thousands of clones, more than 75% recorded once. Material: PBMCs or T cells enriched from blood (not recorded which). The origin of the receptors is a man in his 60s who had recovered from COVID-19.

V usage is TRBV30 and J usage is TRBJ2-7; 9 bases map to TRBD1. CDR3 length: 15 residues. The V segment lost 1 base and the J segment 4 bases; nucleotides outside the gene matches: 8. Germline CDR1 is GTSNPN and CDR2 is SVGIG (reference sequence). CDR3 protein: CAWSGRTGASYEQYF. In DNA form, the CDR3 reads TGTGCCTGGAGTGGGAGGACAGGGGCTTCGTACGAGCAGTACTTC.

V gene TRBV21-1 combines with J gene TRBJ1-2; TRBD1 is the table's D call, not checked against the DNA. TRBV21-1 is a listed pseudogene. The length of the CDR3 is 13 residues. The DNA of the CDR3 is TGTGCCAGCAGCAAAGCGCGGACAGGGTTCTACACCTTC. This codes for CASSKARTGFYTF.

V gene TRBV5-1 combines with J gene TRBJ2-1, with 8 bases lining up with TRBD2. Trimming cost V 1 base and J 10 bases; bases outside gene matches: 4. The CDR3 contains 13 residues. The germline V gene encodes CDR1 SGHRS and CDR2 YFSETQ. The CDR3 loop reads CASSLITSGEQFF. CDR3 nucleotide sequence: TGCGCCAGCAGCTTGATTACTAGCGGAGAGCAGTTCTTC.

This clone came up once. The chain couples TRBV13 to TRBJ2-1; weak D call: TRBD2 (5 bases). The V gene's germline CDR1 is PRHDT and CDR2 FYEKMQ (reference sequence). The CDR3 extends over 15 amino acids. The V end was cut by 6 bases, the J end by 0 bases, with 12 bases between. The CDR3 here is CASSLRGGSYNEQFF. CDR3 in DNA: TGTGCCAGCAGTCTTCGGGGTGGCTCCTACAATGAGCAGTTCTTC.

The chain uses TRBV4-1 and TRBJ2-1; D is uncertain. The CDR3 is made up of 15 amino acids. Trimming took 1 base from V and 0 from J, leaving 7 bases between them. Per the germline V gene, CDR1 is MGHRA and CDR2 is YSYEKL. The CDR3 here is CASSQGFSSYNEQFF. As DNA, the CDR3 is TGCGCCAGCAGCCAAGGATTTAGCTCCTACAATGAGCAGTTCTTC.

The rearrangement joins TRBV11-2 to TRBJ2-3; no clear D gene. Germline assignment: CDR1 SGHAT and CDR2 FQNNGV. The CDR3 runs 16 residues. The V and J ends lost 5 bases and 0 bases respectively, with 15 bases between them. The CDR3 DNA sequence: TGTGCCAGCAGCCCAGTCTCCAGTTCTAGCACAGATACGCAGTATTTT. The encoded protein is CASSPVSSSSTDTQYF.

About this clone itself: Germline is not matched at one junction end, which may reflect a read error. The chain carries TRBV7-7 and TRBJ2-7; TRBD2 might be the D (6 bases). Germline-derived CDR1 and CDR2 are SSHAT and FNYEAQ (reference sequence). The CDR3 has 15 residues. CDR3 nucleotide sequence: TGTGCTAGCAGCTTAAACGTCGGGAGCTCCTACGAGCAGTACTTC. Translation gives CASSLNVGSSYEQYF.

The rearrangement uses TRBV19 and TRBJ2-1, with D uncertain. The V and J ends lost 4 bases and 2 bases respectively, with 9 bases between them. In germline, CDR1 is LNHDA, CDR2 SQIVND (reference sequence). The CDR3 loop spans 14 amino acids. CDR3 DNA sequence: TGTGCCAGTAGTACGGAGATGGCCTACAATGAGCAGTTCTTC. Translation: CASSTEMAYNEQFF.

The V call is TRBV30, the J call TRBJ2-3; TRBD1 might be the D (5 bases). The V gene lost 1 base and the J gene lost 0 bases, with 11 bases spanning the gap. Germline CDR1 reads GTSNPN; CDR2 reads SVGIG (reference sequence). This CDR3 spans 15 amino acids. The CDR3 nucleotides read TGTGCCTGGAGTGCAGGGAAAGCTAGCACAGATACGCAGTATTTT. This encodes CAWSAGKASTDTQYF.

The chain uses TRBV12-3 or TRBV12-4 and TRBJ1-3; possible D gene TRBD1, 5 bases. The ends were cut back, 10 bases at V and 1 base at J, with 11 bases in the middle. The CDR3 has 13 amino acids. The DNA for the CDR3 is TGTGCCAACCGACAGTTTTCTGGAAACACCATATATTTT. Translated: CANRQFSGNTIYF.

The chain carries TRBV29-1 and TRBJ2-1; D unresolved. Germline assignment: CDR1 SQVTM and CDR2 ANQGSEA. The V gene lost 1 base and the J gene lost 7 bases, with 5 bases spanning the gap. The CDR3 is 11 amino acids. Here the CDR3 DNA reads TGCAGCGTTGAAGTCATTAATGAGCAGTTCTTC. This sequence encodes CSVEVINEQFF.

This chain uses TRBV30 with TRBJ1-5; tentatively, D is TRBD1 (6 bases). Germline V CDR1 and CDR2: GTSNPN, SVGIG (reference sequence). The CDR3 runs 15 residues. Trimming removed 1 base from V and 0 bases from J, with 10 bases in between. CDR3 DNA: TGTGCCTGGAGTGCGGGGGGGCGTAGCAATCAGCCCCAGCATTTT. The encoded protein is CAWSAGGRSNQPQHF.

This CDR3 reads CASTRDSTGELFF. The CDR3 region has the DNA TGTGCCAGCACCCGAGACAGTACCGGGGAGCTGTTTTTT. The rearrangement uses TRBV6-5 and TRBJ2-2, with D possibly being TRBD1 (5 bases). Trimming took off 7 bases at V and 5 bases at J, with 11 bases between the two ends. The CDR3 has 13 residues. Germline lookup yields CDR1 MNHEY and CDR2 SVGAGI.

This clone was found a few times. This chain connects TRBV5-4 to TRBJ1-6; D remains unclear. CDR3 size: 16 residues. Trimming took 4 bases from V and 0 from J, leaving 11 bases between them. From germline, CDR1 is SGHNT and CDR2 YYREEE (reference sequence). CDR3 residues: CASSPGGSSYNSPLHF. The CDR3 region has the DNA TGTGCCAGCAGCCCCGGAGGGAGCTCCTATAATTCACCCCTCCACTTT.